The rows below give T cell receptor beta chains drawn from one sample of a study of cytomegalovirus exposure and HLA in healthy donors. Sequencing was performed with immunoSEQ multiplex PCR; in TCRdb, only in-frame clones are kept and a portion is missing. This table holds around 120,000 clones, approximately 80% found once. Sequencing was carried out using PBMCs. The receptors were gathered from a girl aged 2-9 years in good health and CMV-seronegative. Each CDR3 is given with its conserved first and last residue. The order of the fields is V gene, clone size, D gene, J gene, CDR3 DNA, CDR3 protein. The D gene is left open where the match is weak. Clone size appears in some rows only: once, few, many, or a class for an expanded clone.

TRBV6-1	-	-	TRBJ2-5	TGTGCCAGCAGACCCGTCGGGGTTGGTGAGACCCAGTACTTC	CASRPVGVGETQYF
TRBV28	once	TRBD1	TRBJ2-7	TGTGCCAGCAGTTCACCGGGACAGGGAGGCGGCGAGCAGTACTTC	CASSSPGQGGGEQYF
TRBV27	-	-	TRBJ2-7	TGTGCCAGCAGTTTAGTGGGGGCGCGCGAGCAGTACTTC	CASSLVGAREQYF
TRBV25-1	-	-	TRBJ1-6	TGTGCCAGCAGTGACGATACCAGGGCTTATAATTCACCCCTCCACTTT	CASSDDTRAYNSPLHF
TRBV5-1	-	-	TRBJ2-7	TGCGCCAGCAGCGAAGATACCCGGGGATACGAGCAGTACTTC	CASSEDTRGYEQYF
TRBV28	-	TRBD1	TRBJ1-6	TGTGCCAGCAGTCAGGGGACAGGGGTTTTCTCACCCCTCCACTTT	CASSQGTGVFSPLHF
TRBV28	-	TRBD1	TRBJ1-3	TGTGCCAGCAAGAGGGGGCATAAGGGTGGAAACACCATATATTTT	CASKRGHKGGNTIYF
TRBV9	-	-	TRBJ2-3	TGTGCCAGCAGCGGCCCCTCGGACAGCCTTGATACGCAGTATTTT	CASSGPSDSLDTQYF
TRBV5-1	-	-	TRBJ1-5	TGCGCCAGCAGCGCCGTATTTACAGGGTTGAATCAGCCCCAGCATTTT	CASSAVFTGLNQPQHF
TRBV21-1	-	-	TRBJ1-1	TGTGCCAGCAGCAAAGACAGGGGTAACACTGAAGCTTTCTTT	CASSKDRGNTEAFF